Given below is one TCR beta chain in context. Its matching antigen is unknown. The data stem from a study of cytomegalovirus exposure and HLA in healthy donors. Study-wide context: A data release that came early held roughly 80 million unique TCRs from HLA-typed donors.

The germline CDR1 and CDR2 sequences are SEHNR and FQNEAQ (reference sequence). The CDR3 contains 15 residues. V dropped 2 bases and J dropped 7; count of bases not matched to a gene: 8. Overall study findings and caveats: Evidence from a later analysis indicated that most CMV-associated TCR beta chains looked HLA-restricted. Investigators reported approximately 170 TCR beta chains as tied to cytomegalovirus. Donors belonging to an Asian-associated ancestry cluster reportedly showed fewer N-insertions in productive TCRs than the approximately 680-donor mean, according to what a later analysis found.

Vbeta (60) and Jbeta (13) primers were used in the PCR. The protocol was immunoSEQ multiplex PCR, while the TCRdb copy is restricted to in-frame clones and leaves out a portion. Here the sample spans 120,000 to 150,000 clones, roughly three quarters being singletons. The clonotype was recovered from a man between 18 and 29 years old in good health and CMV-seronegative. The chain couples TRBV7-9 to TRBJ2-5; TRBD1 aligns across 9 bases. The sample taken for sequencing was PBMCs. CDR3 sequence reads: CASSLSTGGLVTQYF. The DNA of the CDR3 is TGTGCCAGCAGCTTAAGTACAGGGGGCTTAGTGACCCAGTACTTC.